The present TCR beta chain was sequenced within a study of T-cell memory formation after mild COVID-19. For the study at large: TCR clusters showed largely donor specificity. General study results and limits: Most CD4+ clones that shrank were in CM and EM, while CD8+ ones turned up in EMRA. From day 15 to 85, contracting clones were balanced between CD4 and CD8, whereas later expanders leaned toward CD4+. Certain responding clones were present in pre-infection memory, suggesting participation of cross-reactive memory.

CDR1 and CDR2 (germline): SQVTM, ANQGSEA. This CDR3 spans 14 amino acids. V lost 1 base and J 0 bases, leaving 6 bases between the germline ends. TCRdb ran MiXCR on the 5' RACE reads and lists one entry per CDR3 protein. The table has tens of thousands of distinct CDR3 sequences, roughly 9.8% seen once; the top ten hold 12%. This clonotype was seen more than once but under ten times. Its specificity is unknown. The chain recombines TRBV29-1 with TRBJ2-2; no clear D gene. Sequenced: PBMCs or a T cell subset sorted from them (not recorded which). This clonotype originated in an adult woman who had mild COVID-19 (a few samples of this study predate the infection). Cell type and time point are not known. The CDR3 sequence: CSVEGPTNTGELFF. Written as DNA, the CDR3 is TGCAGCGTTGAAGGACCGACGAACACCGGGGAGCTGTTTTTT.